This T cell receptor (beta chain) derives from a study of T cell repertoires in cytomegalovirus infection. The ends were cut back, 3 bases at V and 4 bases at J, with 9 bases in the middle. The CDR3 spans 13 residues. CDR1 SGHTA and CDR2 FQGNSA come from the germline V gene. The table lists this clonotype with many counts. Each CDR3 protein is one row after TCRdb ran MiXCR on the reads. The table records 65,000 to 95,000 distinct CDR3 sequences, about 3.8% of them present only once. The chain links TRBV7-2 to TRBJ1-1; D remains ambiguous. The receptor was isolated from a human donor in good health (CMV status not recorded). Some clones in this sample may be carry-over from other donors' samples. Sequenced: PBMCs. The CDR3 coding sequence is TGTGCCAGCAGCTTGAGGAAAAGCACTGAAGCTTTCTTT. This sequence encodes CASSLRKSTEAFF.